Below are 32 T cell receptor beta chains sequenced from a single sample in a study of beta chain features in type 1 diabetes. The authors reverse transcribed all of the isolated RNA, so sequencing captured expressed TCRB transcripts. This table comes from immunoSEQ multiplex PCR, and its TCRdb copy is limited to in-frame clones, with some not included. The table shows 120,000 to 150,000 clones, with roughly 10% occurring only once. Sequences were obtained from naive CD4+ T cells from blood. The receptor source for this set is a young man in good health.

The rearrangement joins TRBV5-8 to TRBJ2-7; D possibly corresponds to TRBD1 (5 bases). Trimming removed 1 base at V and 0 bases at J, with 8 bases between. The CDR3 runs 14 residues. The germline gives CDR1 SGHTS, CDR2 YDEGEE. The CDR3 nucleotides are TGTGCCAGCAGCTTGCCAGGGCTCTCCTACGAGCAGTACTTC. This encodes CASSLPGLSYEQYF. Full variable domain (remainder filled in from reference TRBV5-8 and TRBJ2-7): EAGVTQSPTHLIKTRGQQATLRCSPISGHTSVYWYQQALGLGLQFLLWYDEGEERNRGNFPPRFSGRQFPNYSSELNVNALELEDSALYLCASSLPGLSYEQYFGPGTRLTVT.

This clone was seen many times. The genes are TRBV7-9 and TRBJ2-3, with D perhaps matching TRBD2 (5 bases). The V gene lost 3 bases and the J gene lost 2 bases, with 15 bases spanning the gap. Per germline, CDR1 SEHNR and CDR2 FQNEAQ (reference sequence). The CDR3 runs to 16 residues. For the CDR3, the DNA is TGTGCCAGCAGCTTGGGCCTTATCGGGATCACAGATACGCAGTATTTT. It translates to CASSLGLIGITDTQYF.

This clone was detected many times. The V and J genes are TRBV19 and TRBJ2-3, with a weak D call TRBD2 (6 bases). Germline assignment: CDR1 LNHDA and CDR2 SQIVND (reference sequence). CDR3 length equals 15 residues. V dropped 9 bases and J dropped 0 bases, with 16 bases sitting between them. The CDR3 coding sequence is TGTGCCAGCACTTCGGGGGACGCTAGCACAGATACGCAGTATTTT. Its protein product is CASTSGDASTDTQYF.

The sample holds a few counts of this clone. The chain recombines TRBV5-8 with TRBJ1-2; D is unresolved. The CDR3 length is 14 residues. The germline V and J ends were trimmed by 0 bases and 3 bases, with 9 bases remaining between them. Germline V CDR1 and CDR2: SGHTS, YDEGEE. CDR3 sequence reads: CASSLDAGDYGYTF. The CDR3 coding sequence is TGTGCCAGCAGCTTGGATGCAGGTGACTATGGCTACACCTTC.

The chain employs TRBV6-1 and TRBJ2-1; 8 positions match TRBD2. CDR1 is MNHNS, CDR2 SASEGT, per germline. V shed 4 bases and J 4 bases; nucleotides not matched to a gene: 9. There are 16 residues in the CDR3. In nucleotides, the CDR3 is TGTGCCAGCAGTGTTCGGGGGGGCATGGTATACAATGAGCAGTTCTTC. Translating it yields CASSVRGGMVYNEQFF.

The chain combines TRBV27 with TRBJ1-1; 8 nucleotides align to TRBD1. CDR1 and CDR2 (germline): MNHEY, SMNVEV (reference sequence). V gave up 4 bases and J gave up 1 base; unmatched junction bases: 5. This CDR3 has 15 residues. The CDR3 nucleotides read TGTGCCAGCAGTTCTTACAGGGGGACGAACACTGAAGCTTTCTTT. Its protein is CASSSYRGTNTEAFF.

In its sample, this clone was seen a few times. The chain combines TRBV5-1 with TRBJ2-2, with D possibly TRBD1 on 5 matching bases. V was clipped by 2 bases and J by 4 bases, with 6 bases between them. Germline values: CDR1 SGHRS, CDR2 YFSETQ. The CDR3 spans 13 residues. The CDR3, as DNA: TGCGCCAGCAGCTTTACAGGCACCGGGGAGCTGTTTTTT. Its protein product is CASSFTGTGELFF.

There are a few counts of this clone. The chain joins TRBV28 to TRBJ2-3, with TRBD1 identical over 9 bases. There are 14 residues in the CDR3. J gave up 4 bases and V 5 bases, and 4 bases lay outside the gene matches. CDR1 and CDR2 from the germline V gene are MDHEN and SYDVKM. Here the CDR3 DNA reads TGTGCCAGCAGTCCCGGACAGGGGCCAGATACGCAGTATTTT. Translating it yields CASSPGQGPDTQYF. Complete variable domain (other parts from reference TRBV28 and TRBJ2-3): DVKVTQSSRYLVKRTGEKVFLECVQDMDHENMFWYRQDPGLGLRLIYFSYDVKMKEKGDIPEGYSVSREKKERFSLILESASTNQTSMYLCASSPGQGPDTQYFGPGTRLTVL.

This clone appeared a few times. The chain employs TRBV2 and TRBJ2-2; tentatively, D is TRBD2 (6 bases). The CDR3 loop spans 12 amino acids. V was pared by 8 bases and J by 6 bases, with 10 bases between. From germline, CDR1 is SNHLY and CDR2 FYNNEI. In nucleotides, the CDR3 is TGTGCCAGCCGAGGGGAGGCCGGGGAGCTGTTTTTT. The encoded protein is CASRGEAGELFF.

This clone was detected many times. This chain joins TRBV9 and TRBJ1-5, with unresolved D. In germline, CDR1 is SGDLS, CDR2 YYNGEE. CDR3 length: 15 residues. V lost 3 bases and J lost 5, with 15 bases in between. The CDR3: CASSGEGSIYQPQHF. The CDR3, as DNA: TGTGCCAGCAGCGGGGAGGGCAGTATTTATCAGCCCCAGCATTTT.

J is TRBJ2-5 and V is TRBV6-5; 9 bases map to TRBD1. From germline, CDR1 is MNHEY and CDR2 SVGAGI. The CDR3 length is 15 residues. J was trimmed by 3 bases and V by 2 bases; bases with no gene match: 4. The CDR3 loop reads CASSYIDRGKETQYF. The CDR3 DNA follows: TGTGCCAGCAGTTACATCGACAGGGGGAAAGAGACCCAGTACTTC.

This clone showed up just a few times. The genes are TRBV10-3 and TRBJ1-3, with 7 bases identical to TRBD1. With V trimmed by 11 bases and J by 1 base, 11 bases remained unmatched. Germline V gene sequence: CDR1 ENHRY, CDR2 SYGVKD. There are 15 residues in the CDR3. The CDR3 is CAAQTAGGSGNTIYF. The CDR3 region has the DNA TGTGCCGCACAAACAGCAGGGGGATCTGGAAACACCATATATTTT.

This clone showed up just a few times. V gene TRBV9 combines with J gene TRBJ2-1; 7 bases line up with TRBD1. Unmatched junction bases numbered 12, after V lost 2 bases and J lost 4 bases. The CDR3 is 17 residues long. Germline V gives CDR1 SGDLS, CDR2 YYNGEE. The CDR3 DNA is TGTGCCAGCAGCGTCGGAGCAGGGGGTTCAAAATACAATGAGCAGTTCTTC. This translates into CASSVGAGGSKYNEQFF.

This clone was recorded a few times. The rearrangement uses TRBV25-1 and TRBJ1-2; 7 positions match TRBD1. J gave up 8 bases and V 6 bases, and 12 bases lay outside the gene matches. Germline CDR1 MGHDK, CDR2 SYGVNS. This CDR3 region has 14 residues. CDR3 DNA: TGTGCCAGCAGACCCCACGGACAGGATTACGGCTACACCTTC. This sequence encodes CASRPHGQDYGYTF.

The chain recombines TRBV7-2 with TRBJ2-7; 9 bases match TRBD2. Germline trimming cut 3 bases from V and 2 bases from J; bases unmatched to any gene: 8. This CDR3 comprises 16 residues. Looked up from germline, CDR1 is SGHTA and CDR2 is FQGNSA. The CDR3 is CASSLISGGGAYEQYF. CDR3 in DNA: TGTGCCAGCAGCTTGATCTCAGGCGGGGGGGCCTACGAGCAGTACTTC.

This sequence joins TRBV27 and TRBJ1-5, with a tentative D call TRBD1 (5 bases). V was shortened by 6 bases and J by 6 bases, with 12 bases between the two germline ends. There are 13 residues in the CDR3. Germline-derived CDR1 and CDR2 are MNHEY and SMNVEV (reference sequence). The DNA for the CDR3 is TGTGCCAGCAGACCCCAGGGCACTCAGCCCCAGCATTTT. Translated, it gives CASRPQGTQPQHF.

This clone was seen ten or more times. The rearrangement uses TRBV28 and TRBJ1-2; TRBD1 agrees at 7 bases. Germline loops: CDR1 MDHEN, CDR2 SYDVKM. The CDR3 consists of 12 residues. V was clipped by 6 bases and J by 4 bases; unmatched bases: 2. DNA of the CDR3: TGTGCCAGCAGAGACAGGGTCTATGGCTACACCTTC. Protein product: CASRDRVYGYTF.

This clone occurred many times. The rearrangement links TRBV7-2 to TRBJ2-7; 8 bases are a match to TRBD1. This CDR3 has 14 amino acids. Looked up from germline, CDR1 is SGHTA and CDR2 is FQGNSA. The ends lost 3 bases at V and 0 bases at J; junction bases unmatched: 1. This chain's CDR3 is CASSFDRGSYEQYF. CDR3 DNA: TGTGCCAGCAGCTTCGACAGGGGCTCCTACGAGCAGTACTTC. The variable domain in full, completed from reference TRBV7-2 and TRBJ2-7, reads GAGVSQSPSNKVTEKGKDVELRCDPISGHTALYWYRQSLGQGLEFLIYFQGNSAPDKSGLPSDRFSAERTGGSVSTLTIQRTQQEDSAVYLCASSFDRGSYEQYFGPGTRLTVT.

This clone was seen only a few times. The chain uses TRBV19 and TRBJ1-5; 7 bases align to TRBD1. Germline V CDR1 and CDR2: LNHDA, SQIVND (reference sequence). The V gene end was trimmed by 7 bases and the J gene end by 1 base; junction bases not matched to a gene: 13. This CDR3 region has 17 residues. The CDR3 DNA reads TGTGCCAGTACCCTTACCCCGGGACAGTTGAGCAATCAGCCCCAGCATTTT. It translates to CASTLTPGQLSNQPQHF.

This clone was counted only a few times. The CDR3 protein is CASSEARAGDNNEQFF. The CDR3 region has the DNA TGTGCCAGCAGTGAAGCCCGAGCGGGGGACAACAATGAGCAGTTCTTC. This chain joins TRBV6-1 and TRBJ2-1; 8 positions agree with TRBD2. The CDR3 extends over 16 amino acids. V lost 0 bases and J lost 5; bases outside the gene matches: 6. The germline V gene has CDR1 MNHNS and CDR2 SASEGT.

J is TRBJ2-5 and V is TRBV6-6; TRBD1 is a possible D gene (6 bases). Germline V CDR1 and CDR2: MNHNY, SVGAGI (reference sequence). V was pared by 6 bases and J by 5 bases, with 13 bases between. CDR3 length equals 13 residues. The CDR3 sequence: CASRLTGWETQYF. The CDR3 nucleotides read TGTGCCAGCAGGCTAACAGGGTGGGAGACCCAGTACTTC.

This chain uses TRBV27 with TRBJ1-2; D may be TRBD1 (6 bases). V lost 6 bases and J 5 bases, leaving 19 bases between the germline ends. The CDR3 is made up of 15 amino acids. Germline V CDR1 and CDR2: MNHEY, SMNVEV (reference sequence). In DNA form, the CDR3 reads TGTGCCAGCAGGGGGGCGAACAGACCGTGGTATGGCTACACCTTC. This sequence encodes CASRGANRPWYGYTF.

This clone occurred a few times. This sequence joins TRBV15 and TRBJ2-2; TRBD1 matches at 7 bases. The trim removed 4 bases at V and 2 bases at J, leaving 1 base unmatched. The CDR3 covers 14 residues. Germline V gene sequence: CDR1 LNHNV, CDR2 YYDKDF (reference sequence). In DNA form, the CDR3 reads TGTGCCACCAGCAACAGGGGAAACACCGGGGAGCTGTTTTTT. Translated, it gives CATSNRGNTGELFF.

This clone appeared a few times. The chain combines TRBV9 with TRBJ2-3; 13 bases match TRBD2. V lost 0 bases and J lost 4; bases outside the gene matches: 2. Per germline, CDR1 SGDLS and CDR2 YYNGEE. The CDR3 loop spans 16 amino acids. The CDR3 reads CASSVGTSGGADTQYF. In nucleotides, the CDR3 is TGTGCCAGCAGCGTAGGAACTAGCGGGGGGGCAGATACGCAGTATTTT.

This clone was counted between two and nine times. This rearrangement joins TRBV7-2 to TRBJ1-5, with a tentative D call TRBD1 (5 bases). The CDR3 runs 15 residues. The germline CDR1 and CDR2 sequences are SGHTA and FQGNSA. Trimming shortened V by 1 base and J by 4 bases, and 11 bases separated the two germline ends. The CDR3 reads CASSLEGLGNQPQHF. The CDR3 DNA is TGTGCCAGCAGCTTAGAGGGGTTGGGGAATCAGCCCCAGCATTTT.

V and J are TRBV5-1 and TRBJ2-2; TRBD2 agrees at 7 bases. The CDR3 sequence is 16 residues long. Germline trimming cut 7 bases from V and 2 bases from J; bases unmatched to any gene: 11. Germline V lookup: CDR1 SGHRS, CDR2 YFSETQ. As DNA, the CDR3 is TGCGCCAGCTTGGTAGGGGCTAGCGGTAACACCGGGGAGCTGTTTTTT. Translated: CASLVGASGNTGELFF.

The CDR3 spells CASRGFYNEQFF. CDR3 nucleotides: TGTGCCAGTCGCGGTTTCTACAATGAGCAGTTCTTC. The chain joins TRBV6-5 to TRBJ2-1; D ambiguous. CDR1 is MNHEY, CDR2 SVGAGI, per germline. The V end was cut by 9 bases, the J end by 3 bases, with 9 bases between. CDR3 length: 12 amino acids.

The chain combines TRBV7-8 with TRBJ1-2, with D possibly TRBD1 on 6 matching bases. Germline V CDR1 and CDR2: SGHVS, FQNEAQ. The germline V and J ends were trimmed by 4 bases and 6 bases, with 18 bases remaining between them. This CDR3 spans 15 amino acids. CDR3 nucleotides: TGTGCCAGCAGCTCGGACCTCAGGGGTTCCCATGGCTACACCTTC. This gives the protein CASSSDLRGSHGYTF. The complete variable domain, with remaining parts taken from reference TRBV7-8 and TRBJ1-2, reads GAGVSQSPRYKVAKRGQDVALRCDPISGHVSLFWYQQALGQGPEFLTYFQNEAQLDKSGLPSDRFFAERPEGSVSTLKIQRTQQEDSAVYLCASSSDLRGSHGYTFGSGTRLTVV.

This clone has a handful of counts. The chain links TRBV5-6 to TRBJ1-4, with 7 bases matching TRBD1. Germline loops: CDR1 SGHDT, CDR2 YYEEEE. The CDR3 is made up of 15 amino acids. The V segment lost 0 bases and the J segment 8 bases; nucleotides outside the gene matches: 7. The CDR3 sequence is CASSLGKGAWEKLFF. The CDR3 DNA sequence: TGTGCCAGCAGCTTGGGCAAGGGGGCTTGGGAAAAACTGTTTTTT.

This clone was counted between two and nine times. This sequence joins TRBV28 and TRBJ1-2; 9 bases align to TRBD1. V lost 1 base, J lost 5 bases, and 2 bases stayed unmatched. CDR1 and CDR2 (germline): MDHEN, SYDVKM. This CDR3 region has 14 residues. The CDR3 coding sequence is TGTGCCAGCAGTTTATCCGACAGGGGGTATGGCTACACCTTC. This sequence encodes CASSLSDRGYGYTF.

This clone occurred a few times. The genes are TRBV19 and TRBJ2-5; 10 positions match TRBD1. Germline values: CDR1 LNHDA, CDR2 SQIVND (reference sequence). The J segment lost 4 bases and the V segment lost 8 bases, leaving 7 bases of the junction unmatched. This CDR3 is 14 amino acids long. The CDR3 nucleotides are TGTGCCAGTGCCGGGACAGGGGTTGGAGAGACCCAGTACTTC. It yields the protein CASAGTGVGETQYF.

This clone showed up just a few times. The CDR3 nucleotides read TGTGCCAGCAGAACAGCCCGGGACAGGGTCTACGAGCAGTACTTC. Protein product: CASRTARDRVYEQYF. This rearrangement joins TRBV6-1 to TRBJ2-7; 9 positions agree with TRBD1. This CDR3 has 15 residues. The V segment lost 6 bases and the J segment 3 bases; nucleotides outside the gene matches: 9. Germline assignment: CDR1 MNHNS and CDR2 SASEGT.